This T cell receptor beta chain derives from a study of blood T cell repertoires in COVID-19 (dated by TCRdb to 2018 to 2021). Concerning the study at large: The collaborator samples originated in the United States, Italy and Spain and spanned the acute and convalescent phases of COVID-19. The material from the prospective study consisted of cDNA or gDNA derived from T cells, B-cell-depleted T cells, or PBMCs. Deeply sampled blood TCRbeta repertoires from subjects exposed to, actively infected with, or recovered from COVID-19 were included in the dataset. The repertoires were released in a freely available public database meant as a resource for research on the immune response to SARS-CoV-2. Samples were obtained from the ongoing ImmuneRACE study (first 160 participants) and from about 1,300 subjects provided by 6 global collaborators. The sample metadata nearly always contained a de-identified subject ID, COVID-19 status, age in years and sex. Where HLA class I and class II types were available, the types were taken from metadata supplied by the sample provider, not from assay-based typing.

In the prospective study, participants were about 18 to 95 years old, resided in 24 geographic areas of the United States, and were enrolled through a virtual design. In the prospective study, participants were assigned to cohorts based on the clinical history participants reported in a screening survey and a study questionnaire. Recovered participants in ImmuneRACE Cohort 3 were defined by two consecutive negative NP/OP PCR tests, clearance by a healthcare professional, or resolution of symptoms. Each participant in the prospective study had whole blood, serum and a nasopharyngeal or oropharyngeal swab collected by mobile phlebotomists. Over a 2-month period, participants in the prospective study had the option of providing additional blood draws and questionnaires. Prospective study blood samples were shipped either frozen or at room temperature before DNA extraction. The CDR3 runs 13 amino acids, cysteine and phenylalanine included. Only CDR3 DNA remains: 39 bases, in frame from the first base. At the junction V is shortened by 2 bases and J by 7 bases; bases outside the gene matches: 5. As encoded in the germline V gene, CDR1 is SQVTM while CDR2 is ANQGSEA.

TCRbeta CDR3 regions were amplified from genomic DNA using the immunoSEQ Assay, a bias-controlled multiplex PCR. The published analysis was carried out like this. The number of nucleated cells in each sample was estimated from the amplification of reference gene primers within the assay. To quantify the absolute abundance of each unique TCRbeta CDR3 rearrangement, sequence reads were collapsed and filtered. For each sample, productive Simpson clonality was calculated as the square root of Simpson's diversity index over productive rearrangements. Drawn from immuneACCESS, this table holds only the in-frame rearrangements with V and J called that TCRdb kept. Clones are partly lost; checked studies trace under half to an unresolved V gene and leave the rest unexplained. V, J and clone size are taken as reported in that table, and D and trimming were inferred from the DNA itself. Across this sample there are approximately 130,000 clones, with roughly four fifths seen only once. The top ten clonotypes cover about 18% of the sample.

Study-wide findings and limitations: How much clinical and demographic metadata was included differed by source and by participant, and the metadata was provided uncurated.

This clone was detected only once. Its antigen is still unknown. No much larger clone is present one base from it, and per-base qualities are unavailable. The TCR originated in a man aged 25 to 40 who had recovered from COVID-19. In this chain, TRBV29-1 is recombined with TRBJ2-1, with 7 bases in between that match TRBD2. Specimen: PBMCs or T cells enriched from blood (not recorded which). For the CDR3, the sequence is CSVEQTGGNEQFF. The DNA is TGCAGCGTTGAACAGACCGGGGGGAATGAGCAGTTCTTC.